This T cell receptor (beta chain) was identified during a study of CD8+CD57+ T cells in acquired aplastic anemia. Turning to the study itself: Isolated CD4+ and CD8+ cells, once sorted, yielded DNA averaging approximately 3 ug. As sequenced from healthy donors, CD4+ cells averaged around 10 million reads. Study-level points and caveats: Controls and patients did not differ significantly in CD8+ Simpson's diversity. Comparison of patients with controls identified around 28 shared CD8+ CDR3 sequences.

With regard to this clonotype: Its antigen remains unknown.

CDR3 and TCR beta VDJ profiling relied on a genomic DNA template. TCRdb re-called the reads through MiXCR, storing one row per CDR3 protein. The sample lists fewer than 200,000 distinct CDR3 sequences, approximately 40% seen once, with about 1.1% in the top ten. The CDR3 consists of 13 residues. V lost 6 bases, J lost 4 bases, and 11 bases lay in between. CDR1 and CDR2 from the germline V gene are KGHDR and SFDVKD. The receptor was isolated from a human donor in good health. V is TRBV24-1 and J is TRBJ2-5; unclear D gene. The sequencing sample was made of sorted CD4+, CD8+, or CD8+CD57+ T cells (not recorded which) from PBMCs. The CDR3, as DNA: TGTGCCACCAGTTTGGCGATCGGAGAGACCCAGTACTTC. Encoded protein: CATSLAIGETQYF.